A selection of T cell receptor beta chains follows, all from one sample in a study of blood T cell repertoires in COVID-19. TCRdb's table, derived via immunoSEQ multiplex PCR, lists solely in-frame clones and lacks some. The data show 130,000 or so clones, approximately 90% seen once. The specimen sequenced was peripheral blood. These TCRs come from a man aged 45 to 65 with active or convalescent COVID-19. The CDR3 runs from the conserved cysteine through the conserved F or W. D genes are given only for firm matches.

V gene	J gene	CDR3 length	D gene	CDR3 protein
TRBV5-5	TRBJ1-1	14	NA	CASSAFGLTAEAFF
TRBV28	TRBJ2-5	17	NA	CASSSGAAHSLGGAQYF
TRBV19	TRBJ2-5	15	NA	CASSPRQVLGETQYF
TRBV2	TRBJ1-6	15	NA	CASSLQGLSDSPLHF
TRBV19	TRBJ2-3	16	TRBD2	CASSLRLAGGADTQYF
TRBV15	TRBJ2-5	15	NA	CATSRDHAGVATQYF
TRBV2	TRBJ1-2	14	NA	CASSTLAGNYGYTF
TRBV29-1	TRBJ1-4	14	TRBD1	CSVETGTANEKLFF
TRBV5-6	TRBJ1-1	15	NA	CASSQPDTLNTEAFF
TRBV10-3	TRBJ2-7	12	NA	CAIRDTAYEQYF
TRBV30	TRBJ1-6	14	TRBD1	CAWSAGTVNSPLHF
TRBV11-2	TRBJ1-4	15	NA	CASSHQGNANEKLFF
TRBV19	TRBJ1-1	14	TRBD1	CASTGTGRYTEAFF
TRBV5-1	TRBJ2-5	12	TRBD1	CASTGDGETQYF
TRBV4-3	TRBJ2-1	16	NA	CASSQDIGGAYNEQFF
TRBV29-1	TRBJ1-2	12	NA	CSVHPGGYGYTF
TRBV7-8	TRBJ2-3	19	TRBD2	CASSLAGLAGVYSTDTQYF
TRBV19	TRBJ2-3	16	TRBD2	CASSTRLAPFGDTQYF
TRBV28	TRBJ2-7	12	NA	CASSILRFEQYF
TRBV19	TRBJ2-7	17	NA	CASSMRDSEMDSYEQYF
TRBV25-1	TRBJ2-3	15	NA	CASARQAGRTDTQYF
TRBV2	TRBJ1-3	12	NA	CASKQSGNTIYF
TRBV24-1	TRBJ1-3	12	NA	CATSARGNTIYF
TRBV3-1/TRBV3-2	TRBJ2-1	13	NA	CASSPYRSNEQFF
TRBV14	TRBJ2-7	13	NA	CASSPRVSYEQYF
TRBV6-2/TRBV6-3	TRBJ2-3	12	NA	CASSTNGGPQYF
TRBV27	TRBJ1-1	13	NA	CASSLTVNTEAFF
TRBV4-2	TRBJ1-2	15	NA	CASSQDPEVVYGYTF
TRBV5-4	TRBJ1-2	14	TRBD1	CASSLGGRGYGYTF
TRBV3-1/TRBV3-2	TRBJ2-5	14	NA	CASSSRGGAETQYF
TRBV19	TRBJ1-1	17	NA	CASSIDTLDSLNTEAFF
TRBV7-2	TRBJ1-3	16	NA	CASSLSTASPGNTIYF
TRBV4-3	TRBJ1-2	15	NA	CASSQGVERSYGYTF
TRBV5-8	TRBJ1-5	14	NA	CASSHQLTAQPQHF
TRBV19	TRBJ1-5	19	NA	CASSISVSWGAGSNQPQHF
TRBV9	TRBJ2-2	15	NA	CASSGRLSFSGELFF
TRBV4-2	TRBJ2-5	15	NA	CASSHLGDTSGTQYF
TRBV2	TRBJ2-3	15	TRBD2	CASNILAGASDTQYF
TRBV6-5	TRBJ2-3	14	TRBD2	CASRARGGRFTQYF
TRBV4-3	TRBJ2-3	16	TRBD2	CASSQAPASGDTTQYF
TRBV9	TRBJ1-1	12	NA	CASSVVETEAFF
TRBV5-1	TRBJ1-5	15	NA	CASSWGVGSNQPQHF
TRBV5-1	TRBJ2-5	14	NA	CASSKGQQQETQYF
TRBV3-1/TRBV3-2	TRBJ2-7	12	NA	CASSRQQGKQYF
TRBV5-1	TRBJ2-3	15	NA	CASSLASPGTDTQYF
TRBV27	TRBJ2-6	15	NA	CASKGLSVGANVLTF
TRBV6-2/TRBV6-3	TRBJ2-4	15	TRBD1	CASRPTGVAKNIQYF
TRBV7-2	TRBJ2-7	16	NA	CASSLVGGATAYEQYF
TRBV21-1	TRBJ1-1	15	NA	CASSKVGGQNTEAFF
TRBV19	TRBJ2-7	15	TRBD2	CASTLTTSGGAKQYF
TRBV5-1	TRBJ2-2	15	NA	CASSLADMNTGELFF